This T cell receptor (beta chain) was observed in a study of T-cell memory formation after mild COVID-19. Study information: Clusters of TCRs were largely donor specific.

A few counts support this clonotype. Antigen: not known. TCRdb ran MiXCR on the 5' RACE reads and lists one entry per CDR3 protein. In the table there are hundreds of thousands of distinct CDR3 sequences, 15% to 20% of which are singletons. Study findings and constraints: Clones contracting across day 15 to 85 had a balanced CD4/CD8 profile; later expanding clones leaned CD4+. Mainly CM and EM harbored the contracting CD4+ clones; mainly EMRA harbored the CD8+ ones. Memory from before infection featured some responding clones, which suggests cross-reactive memory joined.

In germline, CDR1 is SGDLS, CDR2 YYNGEE. CDR3 length equals 14 residues. Trimming took off 4 bases at V and 6 bases at J, with 11 bases between the two ends. The chain has TRBV9 and TRBJ1-6, with D perhaps TRBD1 (5 bases). The specimen was PBMCs or a T cell subset sorted from them (not recorded which). The receptor was derived from an adult woman who had mild COVID-19 (a few samples of this study predate the infection). Cell type and time point are not known. DNA for the CDR3: TGTGCCAGCAGCCGAGGCGGGGCTAATTCACCCCTCCACTTT. Encoded protein: CASSRGGANSPLHF.